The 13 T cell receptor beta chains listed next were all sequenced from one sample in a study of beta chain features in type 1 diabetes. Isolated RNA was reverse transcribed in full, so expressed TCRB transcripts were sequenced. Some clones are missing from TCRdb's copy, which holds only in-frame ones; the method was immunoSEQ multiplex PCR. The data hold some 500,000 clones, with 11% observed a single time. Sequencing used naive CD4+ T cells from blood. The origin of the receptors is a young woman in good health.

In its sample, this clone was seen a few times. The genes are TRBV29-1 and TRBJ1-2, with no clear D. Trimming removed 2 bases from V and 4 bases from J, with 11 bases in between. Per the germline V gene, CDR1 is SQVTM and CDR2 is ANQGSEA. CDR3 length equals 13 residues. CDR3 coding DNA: TGCAGCGTTGAATTCGTCTACCTCTATGGCTACACCTTC. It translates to CSVEFVYLYGYTF. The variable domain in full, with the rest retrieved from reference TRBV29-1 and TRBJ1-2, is SAVISQKPSRDICQRGTSLTIQCQVDSQVTMMFWYRQQPGQSLTLIATANQGSEATYESGFVIDKFPISRPNLTFSTLTVSNMSPEDSSIYLCSVEFVYLYGYTFGSGTRLTVV.

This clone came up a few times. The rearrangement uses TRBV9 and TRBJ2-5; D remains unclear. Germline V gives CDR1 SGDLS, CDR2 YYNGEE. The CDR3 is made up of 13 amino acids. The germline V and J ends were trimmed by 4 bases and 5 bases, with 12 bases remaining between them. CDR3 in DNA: TGTGCCAGCAGCCGAACCCCTGTGGAGACCCAGTACTTC. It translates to CASSRTPVETQYF.

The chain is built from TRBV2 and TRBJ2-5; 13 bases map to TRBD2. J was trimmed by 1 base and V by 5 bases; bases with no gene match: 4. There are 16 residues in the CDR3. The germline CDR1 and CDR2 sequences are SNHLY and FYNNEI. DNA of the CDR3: TGTGCCAGCAGTTTAGGACTAGCGGGGGCCCAAGAGACCCAGTACTTC. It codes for CASSLGLAGAQETQYF.

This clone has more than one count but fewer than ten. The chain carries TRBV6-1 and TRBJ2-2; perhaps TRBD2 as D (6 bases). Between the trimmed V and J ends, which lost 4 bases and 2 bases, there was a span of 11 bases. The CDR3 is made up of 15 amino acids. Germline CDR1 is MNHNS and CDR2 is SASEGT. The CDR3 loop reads CASSAGTANTGELFF. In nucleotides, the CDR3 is TGTGCCAGCAGTGCCGGGACTGCCAACACCGGGGAGCTGTTTTTT.

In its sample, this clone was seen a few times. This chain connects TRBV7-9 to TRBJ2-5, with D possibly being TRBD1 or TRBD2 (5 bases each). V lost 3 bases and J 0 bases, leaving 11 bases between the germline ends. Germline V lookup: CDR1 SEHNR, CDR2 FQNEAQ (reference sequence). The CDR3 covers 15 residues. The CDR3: CASSLGEGYQETQYF. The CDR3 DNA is TGTGCCAGCAGCTTGGGAGAGGGGTACCAAGAGACCCAGTACTTC.

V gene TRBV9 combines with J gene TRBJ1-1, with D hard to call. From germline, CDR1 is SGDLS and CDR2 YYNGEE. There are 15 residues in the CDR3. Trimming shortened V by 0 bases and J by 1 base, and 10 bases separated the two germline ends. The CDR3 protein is CASSVAPTRNTEAFF. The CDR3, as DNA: TGTGCCAGCAGCGTAGCTCCGACAAGGAACACTGAAGCTTTCTTT.

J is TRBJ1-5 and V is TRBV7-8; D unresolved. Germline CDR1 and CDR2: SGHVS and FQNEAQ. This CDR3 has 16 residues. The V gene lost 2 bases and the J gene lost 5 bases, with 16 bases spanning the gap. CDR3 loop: CASSLWRVMRDQPQHF. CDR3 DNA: TGTGCCAGCAGCTTATGGAGGGTCATGAGGGATCAGCCCCAGCATTTT.

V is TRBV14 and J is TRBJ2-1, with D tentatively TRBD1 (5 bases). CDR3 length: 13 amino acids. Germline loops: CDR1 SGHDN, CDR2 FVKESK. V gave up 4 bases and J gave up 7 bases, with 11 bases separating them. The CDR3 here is CASSPWGMNEQFF. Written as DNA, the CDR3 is TGTGCCAGCAGCCCCTGGGGCATGAATGAGCAGTTCTTC.

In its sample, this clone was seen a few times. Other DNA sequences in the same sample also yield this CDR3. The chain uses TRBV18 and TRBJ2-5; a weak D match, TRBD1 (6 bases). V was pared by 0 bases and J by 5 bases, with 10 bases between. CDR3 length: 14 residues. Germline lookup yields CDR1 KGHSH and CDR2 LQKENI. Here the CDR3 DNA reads TGTGCCAGCTCACCACCTGGGGGCCGGGAGACCCAGTACTTC. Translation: CASSPPGGRETQYF.

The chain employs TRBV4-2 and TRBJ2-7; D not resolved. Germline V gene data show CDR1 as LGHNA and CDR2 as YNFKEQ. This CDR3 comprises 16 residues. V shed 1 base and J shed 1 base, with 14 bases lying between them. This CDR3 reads CASSQGVSEYSYEQYF. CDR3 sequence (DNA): TGTGCCAGCAGCCAAGGCGTGTCAGAATATTCCTACGAGCAGTACTTC.

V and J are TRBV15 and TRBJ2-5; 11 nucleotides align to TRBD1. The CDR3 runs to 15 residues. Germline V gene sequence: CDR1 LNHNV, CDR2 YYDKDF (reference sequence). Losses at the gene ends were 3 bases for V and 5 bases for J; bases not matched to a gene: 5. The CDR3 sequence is CATSRDRDRGETQYF. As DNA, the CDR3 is TGTGCCACCAGCAGGGACCGGGACAGGGGGGAGACCCAGTACTTC.

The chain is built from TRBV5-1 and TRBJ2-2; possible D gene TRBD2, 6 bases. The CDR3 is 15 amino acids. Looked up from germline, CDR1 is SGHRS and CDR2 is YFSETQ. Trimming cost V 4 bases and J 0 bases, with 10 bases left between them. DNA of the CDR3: TGCGCCAGCAGCGTCGGGAGTGCGAACACCGGGGAGCTGTTTTTT. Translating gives CASSVGSANTGELFF. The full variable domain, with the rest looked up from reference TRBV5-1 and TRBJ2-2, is KAGVTQTPRYLIKTRGQQVTLSCSPISGHRSVSWYQQTPGQGLQFLFEYFSETQRNKGNFPGRFSGRQFSNSRSEMNVSTLELGDSALYLCASSVGSANTGELFFGEGSRLTVL.

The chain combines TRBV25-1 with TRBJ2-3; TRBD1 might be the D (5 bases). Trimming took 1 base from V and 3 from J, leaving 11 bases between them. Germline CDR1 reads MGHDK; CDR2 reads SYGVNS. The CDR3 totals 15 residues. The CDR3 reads CASSESGWRTDTQYF. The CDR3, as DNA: TGTGCCAGCAGTGAATCAGGGTGGAGAACAGATACGCAGTATTTT.